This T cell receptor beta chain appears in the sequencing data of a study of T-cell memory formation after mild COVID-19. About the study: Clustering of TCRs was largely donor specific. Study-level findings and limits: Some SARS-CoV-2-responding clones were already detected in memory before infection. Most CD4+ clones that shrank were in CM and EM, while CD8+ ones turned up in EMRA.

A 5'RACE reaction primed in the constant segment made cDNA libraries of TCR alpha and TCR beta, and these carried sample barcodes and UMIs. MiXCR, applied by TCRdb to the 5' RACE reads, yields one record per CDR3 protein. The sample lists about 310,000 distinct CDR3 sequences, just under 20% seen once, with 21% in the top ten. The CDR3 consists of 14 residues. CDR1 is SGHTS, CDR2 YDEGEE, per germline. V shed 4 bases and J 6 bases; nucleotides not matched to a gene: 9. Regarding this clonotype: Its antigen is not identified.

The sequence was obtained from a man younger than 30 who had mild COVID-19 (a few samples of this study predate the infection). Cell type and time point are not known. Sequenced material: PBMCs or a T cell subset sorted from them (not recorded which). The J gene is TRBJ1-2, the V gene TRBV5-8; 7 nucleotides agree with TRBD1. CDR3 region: CASSRRTGVHGYTF. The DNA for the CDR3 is TGTGCCAGCAGCCGAAGGACAGGCGTTCATGGCTACACCTTC.